This entry lists 20 T cell receptor beta chains sequenced from one sample in a study of cytotoxic CD8 clonotypes in ibrutinib-treated CLL. Method: immunoSEQ multiplex PCR; TCRdb's copy keeps in-frame clones and lacks some. Among around 160,000 clones listed, roughly 84% were seen once. The sample here was PBMCs, taken at disease progression, from a patient treated with ibrutinib. The receptors were sampled from a human donor with chronic lymphocytic leukemia.

V and J are TRBV11-3 and TRBJ2-1, with D tentatively TRBD2 (6 bases). Germline CDR1 and CDR2: SGHNT and YENEEA. The CDR3 length is 15 residues. The V gene lost 3 bases and the J gene lost 6 bases, with 15 bases spanning the gap. The CDR3 reads CASSFLATRSNEQFF. The CDR3 DNA is TGTGCCAGCAGCTTCCTAGCGACAAGATCCAATGAGCAGTTCTTC.

This clone turned up a few times. The chain couples TRBV5-4 to TRBJ1-1; weak D call: TRBD1 (5 bases). The germline V gene encodes CDR1 SGHNT and CDR2 YYREEE (reference sequence). Trimming removed 0 bases at V and 3 bases at J, with 24 bases between. The CDR3 sequence is 19 residues long. CDR3 in amino acids: CASSLAAGRDASGDTEAFF. For the CDR3, the DNA is TGTGCCAGCAGCTTGGCCGCGGGGAGGGACGCGTCCGGGGACACTGAAGCTTTCTTT.

CDR3 region: CASSSSQRTTNEKLFF. The CDR3 DNA is TGCGCCAGCAGCTCGTCCCAACGAACAACTAATGAAAAACTGTTTTTT. The chain couples TRBV5-1 to TRBJ1-4; D unclear. The ends were cut back, 3 bases at V and 0 bases at J, with 12 bases in the middle. The CDR3 sequence is 16 residues long. CDR1 is SGHRS, CDR2 YFSETQ, per germline.

This clone was detected only once. The rearrangement links TRBV9 to TRBJ2-5; the D is unclear. The CDR3 runs 14 residues. Per the germline V gene, CDR1 is SGDLS and CDR2 is YYNGEE. Trimming shortened V by 4 bases and J by 5 bases, and 15 bases separated the two germline ends. The CDR3 sequence: CASSRSLLRETQYF. The CDR3 nucleotides are TGTGCCAGCAGCAGGAGCCTTCTTAGGGAGACCCAGTACTTC.

The chain recombines TRBV6-6 with TRBJ2-7; maybe TRBD1 (5 bases). V lost 4 bases and J lost 0, with 10 bases in between. This CDR3 is built from 14 residues. Germline assignment: CDR1 MNHNY and CDR2 SVGAGI (reference sequence). CDR3 nucleotides: TGTGCCAGCAGTTCTATGACAGCCTCCTACGAGCAGTACTTC. Its translation: CASSSMTASYEQYF.

V gene TRBV30 combines with J gene TRBJ1-1; D remains ambiguous. V lost 3 bases and J 1 base, leaving 12 bases between the germline ends. CDR3 length equals 14 residues. CDR1 is GTSNPN, CDR2 SVGIG, per germline (reference sequence). CDR3 DNA: TGTGCCTGGAGGAACCCAGATAAGAACACTGAAGCTTTCTTT. Its protein product is CAWRNPDKNTEAFF.

This chain uses TRBV7-9 with TRBJ1-4; the D gene is possibly TRBD1 (5 bases). The germline V gene encodes CDR1 SEHNR and CDR2 FQNEAQ (reference sequence). This CDR3 is built from 17 residues. V lost 4 bases and J lost 0, with 15 bases in between. CDR3 sequence: CASSYVGGIATNEKLFF. CDR3 nucleotide sequence: TGTGCCAGCAGCTATGTGGGGGGGATCGCAACTAATGAAAAACTGTTTTTT.

The chain joins TRBV6-5 to TRBJ2-3; unclear D gene. Germline lookup yields CDR1 MNHEY and CDR2 SVGAGI. Trimming shortened V by 4 bases and J by 5 bases, and 10 bases separated the two germline ends. The CDR3 contains 13 residues. The CDR3 DNA sequence: TGTGCCAGCAGTTTATCTCTAGTAGATACGCAGTATTTT. Its translation: CASSLSLVDTQYF.

This clone was recorded only once. J is TRBJ2-1 and V is TRBV6-6; D might be TRBD2 (5 bases). Per germline, CDR1 MNHNY and CDR2 SVGAGI (reference sequence). Trimming took off 0 bases at V and 10 bases at J, with 13 bases between the two ends. There are 14 residues in the CDR3. The chain's CDR3 is CASSYSSVTGEQFF. CDR3 DNA sequence: TGTGCCAGCAGTTACTCGAGCGTCACGGGGGAGCAGTTCTTC.

The V call is TRBV27, the J call TRBJ2-7; D may correspond to TRBD1 or TRBD2 (5 bases each). The CDR3 runs 15 residues. Germline lookup yields CDR1 MNHEY and CDR2 SMNVEV (reference sequence). Trimming pared 5 bases from V and 4 bases from J, leaving 18 bases between. Here the CDR3 DNA reads TGTGCCAGCAGTCCTGGCAGAACTTGGGGGTACGAGCAGTACTTC. Translated, it gives CASSPGRTWGYEQYF.

V is TRBV18 and J is TRBJ1-5; D is ambiguous. V was cut by 4 bases and J by 2 bases, with 15 bases left in between. Germline-derived CDR1 and CDR2 are KGHSH and LQKENI. CDR3 length equals 16 residues. CDR3 nucleotide sequence: TGTGCCAGCTCACTAGACCTAGGGCTGGGCAATCAGCCCCAGCATTTT. Translating it yields CASSLDLGLGNQPQHF.

V and J are TRBV5-1 and TRBJ2-6; D remains unclear. V shed 4 bases and J shed 0 bases, with 5 bases lying between them. This CDR3 has 14 amino acids. The V gene's germline CDR1 is SGHRS and CDR2 YFSETQ. This CDR3 reads CASSRGSGANVLTF. CDR3 DNA: TGCGCCAGCAGCCGCGGCTCTGGGGCCAACGTCCTGACTTTC.

The CDR3 nucleotides are TGTGCCAGCAGTTTACGACGATTGGGGACTAATGAAAAACTGTTTTTT. The encoded protein is CASSLRRLGTNEKLFF. This chain joins TRBV27 and TRBJ1-4, with D unclear. This CDR3 region has 16 residues. The V and J ends lost 2 bases and 2 bases respectively, with 12 bases between them. Germline CDR1 reads MNHEY; CDR2 reads SMNVEV (reference sequence).

The V call is TRBV7-9, the J call TRBJ2-3; unclear D gene. The germline V gene encodes CDR1 SEHNR and CDR2 FQNEAQ (reference sequence). Trimming stripped 1 base from V and 6 bases from J, with 5 bases between. This CDR3 has 12 residues. The chain's CDR3 is CASSLVVDTQYF. The CDR3 DNA follows: TGTGCCAGCAGCTTAGTCGTGGATACGCAGTATTTT. The full variable domain, in which reference TRBV7-9 and TRBJ2-3 provide the parts outside the CDR3, is DTGVSQNPRHKITKRGQNVTFRCDPISEHNRLYWYRQTLGQGPEFLTYFQNEAQLEKSRLLSDRFSAERPKGSFSTLEIQRTEQGDSAMYLCASSLVVDTQYFGPGTRLTVL.

The chain carries TRBV5-4 and TRBJ1-3, with D hard to call. The CDR3 spans 15 residues. Per germline, CDR1 SGHNT and CDR2 YYREEE (reference sequence). Between the trimmed V and J ends, which lost 0 bases and 4 bases, there was a span of 11 bases. The CDR3 reads CASSLGSPTGNTIYF. The DNA for the CDR3 is TGTGCCAGCAGCTTGGGGTCTCCTACAGGAAACACCATATATTTT.

This chain joins TRBV7-2 and TRBJ1-1; TRBD1 is a possible D gene (5 bases). Germline loops: CDR1 SGHTA, CDR2 FQGNSA. This CDR3 contains 14 residues. The V end was cut by 1 base, the J end by 7 bases, with 13 bases between. The CDR3 DNA is TGTGCCAGCAGCTTAGTACTGGGGGGTGGTGAAGCTTTCTTT. This translates into CASSLVLGGGEAFF.

The chain recombines TRBV28 with TRBJ2-1, with TRBD1 as a possible D gene (6 bases). Trimming took off 7 bases at V and 5 bases at J, with 18 bases between the two ends. CDR1 is MDHEN, CDR2 SYDVKM, per germline. The CDR3 contains 15 residues. CDR3 loop: CASTLRGYTNNEQFF. DNA for the CDR3: TGTGCCAGCACCTTGAGGGGGTACACAAACAATGAGCAGTTCTTC.

The chain employs TRBV2 and TRBJ1-3; D unresolved. Germline V gene sequence: CDR1 SNHLY, CDR2 FYNNEI. V lost 2 bases, J lost 2 bases, and 13 bases lay in between. The CDR3 extends over 16 amino acids. CDR3 loop: CASSEYAGRTGNTIYF. The CDR3 DNA is TGTGCCAGCAGTGAATATGCTGGCAGAACTGGAAACACCATATATTTT.

V and J are TRBV7-3 and TRBJ1-1; D is undetermined. In germline, CDR1 is SGHTA, CDR2 FQGTGA. The CDR3 runs to 15 residues. V was cut by 2 bases and J by 2 bases, with 12 bases left in between. The DNA for the CDR3 is TGTGCCAGCAGCTTAGGGATGGGAAAAAACACTGAAGCTTTCTTT. Protein: CASSLGMGKNTEAFF.

This sequence joins TRBV7-8 and TRBJ2-1; TRBD2 agrees at 10 bases. The CDR3 has 16 amino acids. After removal of 3 bases from V and 1 base from J, the junction contained 3 bases not matched to a gene. The germline CDR1 and CDR2 sequences are SGHVS and FQNEAQ. CDR3 loop: CASSLPGLASYNEQFF. The CDR3 DNA follows: TGTGCCAGCAGCTTGCCGGGACTAGCGTCCTACAATGAGCAGTTCTTC.